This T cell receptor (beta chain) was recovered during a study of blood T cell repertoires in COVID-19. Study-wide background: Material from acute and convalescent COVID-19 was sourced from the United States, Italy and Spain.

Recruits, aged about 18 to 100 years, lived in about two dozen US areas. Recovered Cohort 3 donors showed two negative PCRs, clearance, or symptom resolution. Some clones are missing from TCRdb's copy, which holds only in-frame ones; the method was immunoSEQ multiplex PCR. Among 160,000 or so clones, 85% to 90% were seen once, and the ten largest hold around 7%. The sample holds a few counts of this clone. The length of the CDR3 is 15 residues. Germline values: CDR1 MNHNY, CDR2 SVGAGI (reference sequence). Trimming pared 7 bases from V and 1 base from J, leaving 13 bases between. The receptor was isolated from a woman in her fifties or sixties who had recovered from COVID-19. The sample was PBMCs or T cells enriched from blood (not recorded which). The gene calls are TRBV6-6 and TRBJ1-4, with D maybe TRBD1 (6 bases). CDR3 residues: CASTYEGVTNEKLFF. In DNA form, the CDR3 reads TGTGCCAGCACCTACGAGGGGGTAACTAATGAAAAACTGTTTTTT.